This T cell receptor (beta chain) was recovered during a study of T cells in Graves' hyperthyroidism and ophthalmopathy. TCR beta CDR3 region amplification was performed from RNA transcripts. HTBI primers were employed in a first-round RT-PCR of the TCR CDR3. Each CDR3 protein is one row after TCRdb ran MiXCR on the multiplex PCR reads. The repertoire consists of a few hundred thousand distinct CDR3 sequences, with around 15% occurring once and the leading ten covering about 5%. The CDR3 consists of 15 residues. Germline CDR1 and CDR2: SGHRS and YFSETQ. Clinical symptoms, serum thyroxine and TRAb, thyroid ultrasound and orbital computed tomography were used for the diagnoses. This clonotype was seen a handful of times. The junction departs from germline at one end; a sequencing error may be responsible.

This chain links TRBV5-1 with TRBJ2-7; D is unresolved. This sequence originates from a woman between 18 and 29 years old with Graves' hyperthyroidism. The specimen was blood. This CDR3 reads CASSPKGTDSYEQCF. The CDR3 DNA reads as TGCGCCAGCAGCCCCAAAGGAACAGACTCCTACGAGCAGTGCTTC.